This T cell receptor (beta chain) was observed in a study of blood T cell repertoires in COVID-19. About the research overall: The origin of the acute and convalescent COVID-19 samples was the United States, Italy and Spain. In each case, the material was cDNA or gDNA derived from T cells, B-cell-depleted T cells, or PBMCs.

Per the original methods: Amplification of reference gene primers provided the estimated nucleated cell counts. Repertoires were generated with immunoSEQ multiplex PCR, while TCRdb's copy carries only in-frame clones and drops some. The DNA gave D and trimming, while V, J and clone size come from that table. The sample yields about 72,000 clones, more than 75% seen once. V was trimmed by 9 bases and J by 0 bases, leaving 9 bases between them. Germline CDR1 is SNHLY and CDR2 is FYNNEI. The CDR3 is 14 residues long. Sequencing input: peripheral blood. This chain joins TRBV2 and TRBJ1-6; no clear D gene. This clonotype originated in a woman aged 55-69 years with acute or convalescent COVID-19. The CDR3 DNA is TGTGCCAGTCTGCGGGCCTCCTATAATTCACCCCTCCACTTT. As protein: CASLRASYNSPLHF.